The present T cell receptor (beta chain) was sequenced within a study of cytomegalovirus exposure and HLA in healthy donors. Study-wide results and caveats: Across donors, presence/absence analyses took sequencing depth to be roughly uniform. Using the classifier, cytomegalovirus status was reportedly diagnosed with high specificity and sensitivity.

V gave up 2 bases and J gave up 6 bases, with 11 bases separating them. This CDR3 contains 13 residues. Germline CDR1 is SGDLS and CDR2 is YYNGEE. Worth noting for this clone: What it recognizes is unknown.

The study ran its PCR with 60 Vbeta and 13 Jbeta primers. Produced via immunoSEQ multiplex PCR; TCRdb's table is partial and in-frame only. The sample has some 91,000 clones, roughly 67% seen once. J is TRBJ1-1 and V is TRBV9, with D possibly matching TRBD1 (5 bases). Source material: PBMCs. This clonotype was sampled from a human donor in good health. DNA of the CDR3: TGTGCCAGCAGCGTGACAGTCTGGGCTGAAGCTTTCTTT. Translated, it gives CASSVTVWAEAFF.